The rows below give T cell receptor beta chains drawn from one sample of a study of T cells in Graves' hyperthyroidism and ophthalmopathy. TCRdb analysed the multiplex PCR reads with MiXCR anew, one entry per CDR3 protein. Among about 460,000 distinct CDR3 sequences listed, about 20% were seen once. Sequenced input: blood. Every receptor here comes from a woman in her 70s with Graves' ophthalmopathy. The CDR3 runs from the conserved cysteine through the conserved F or W. The D gene is left open where the match is weak. Some rows have no size entry. The others give once, few or many, or a class for an expanded clone.

cdr3_aa cdr3_nt clone_size j_call d_call v_call
CASSIFGADEQYF TGTGCCAGCAGTATTTTCGGTGCGGACGAGCAGTACTTC . TRBJ2-7 . TRBV12-3/TRBV12-4
CASSLYEAFF TGTGCCAGCAGCTTATATGAAGCTTTCTTT . TRBJ1-1 . TRBV7-9
CSARDGTYSRFF TGCAGTGCTAGAGATGGGACGTACTCCCGGTTCTTC few TRBJ2-1 . TRBV20-1
CSARVGYEQFF TGCAGTGCTAGGGTAGGGTATGAGCAGTTCTTC many TRBJ2-1 . TRBV20-1
CASSLAGIAGAETQYF TGCGCCAGCAGCTTGGCCGGGATAGCGGGAGCAGAGACCCAGTACTTC . TRBJ2-5 TRBD2 TRBV5-1
CASSTRSGGPGELFF TGCGCCAGCAGTACGAGGTCAGGGGGTCCCGGGGAGCTGTTTTTT few TRBJ2-2 TRBD1 TRBV5-1
CASSQLMNTEAFF TGTGCCAGCAGCCAATTAATGAACACTGAAGCTTTCTTT few TRBJ1-1 . TRBV14
CASSSGGPGLTQYF TGTGCCAGTAGTAGTGGAGGGCCTGGGCTGACCCAGTACTTC . TRBJ2-5 . TRBV19
CAWTPLRGSEAFF TGTGCCTGGACCCCCCTCCGAGGGAGTGAAGCTTTCTTT many TRBJ1-1 . TRBV30
CASSLSAVTGELFF TGCGCCAGCAGCTTGTCAGCGGTCACCGGGGAGCTGTTTTTT few TRBJ2-2 . TRBV5-1
CASSVAGGPSYNEQFF TGTGCCAGCAGTGTGGCGGGAGGGCCATCCTACAATGAGCAGTTCTTC . TRBJ2-1 TRBD2 TRBV6-4
CAWSLTSSSGEAFF TGTGCCTGGAGCCTCACCTCGAGTTCAGGTGAAGCTTTCTTT many TRBJ1-1 . TRBV30
CSAPGREKLFF TGCAGTGCTCCGGGACGTGAAAAACTGTTTTTT . TRBJ1-4 . TRBV20-1
CASSLKGYEEKLFF TGTGCCAGCAGCTTGAAGGGGTATGAAGAAAAACTGTTTTTT . TRBJ1-4 . TRBV5-6
CASSVSGAENEQFF TGTGCCAGCAGTGTTAGCGGGGCGGAAAATGAGCAGTTCTTC . TRBJ2-1 TRBD2 TRBV6-1
CARETGHSGSDQETQYF TGTGCCAGGGAGACAGGACATAGCGGGAGCGACCAAGAGACCCAGTACTTC once TRBJ2-5 TRBD2 TRBV25-1
CATSRDQGFGTEAFF TGTGCCACCAGCAGAGATCAAGGGTTCGGGACTGAAGCTTTCTTT many TRBJ1-1 . TRBV15
CASSLHSNEKLFF TGTGCCAGCAGTCTACATTCTAATGAAAAACTGTTTTTT many TRBJ1-4 . TRBV28
CASSPGGPGRNQETQYF TGTGCCAGTAGTCCTGGGGGCCCAGGACGGAACCAAGAGACCCAGTACTTC few TRBJ2-5 . TRBV19
CASSEMVPHGTNTGELFF TGTGCCAGCAGTGAAATGGTTCCTCATGGAACGAACACCGGGGAGCTGTTTTTT many TRBJ2-2 . TRBV6-1
CASRLGTTTKAFF TGTGCCAGCAGACTTGGGACGACCACTAAAGCTTTCTTT . TRBJ1-1 . TRBV2
CASSLGTGGVAYEQYF TGTGCCAGCAGCTTGGGGACAGGGGGAGTAGCCTACGAGCAGTACTTC . TRBJ2-7 TRBD1 TRBV5-4
CSAPPLAGSYEQYF TGCAGTGCCCCTCCACTAGCGGGGTCCTACGAGCAGTACTTC . TRBJ2-7 TRBD2 TRBV20-1
CAWSVANTDTQYF TGTGCCTGGAGTGTAGCAAACACAGATACGCAGTATTTT few TRBJ2-3 . TRBV30
CASSGRDRRNTEAFF TGCGCCAGCAGCGGACGGGACAGGCGGAACACTGAAGCTTTCTTT few TRBJ1-1 TRBD1 TRBV5-1
CASSPLGWTEAFF TGTGCCAGTAGTCCCCTTGGGTGGACTGAAGCTTTCTTT many TRBJ1-1 . TRBV19
CASSLTRDMNTEAFF TGTGCCAGCAGCTTGACGAGGGACATGAACACTGAAGCTTTCTTT many TRBJ1-1 . TRBV5-4
CASSTSGFGSYEQYF TGTGCCAGTAGTACTAGCGGGTTTGGCTCCTACGAGCAGTACTTC . TRBJ2-7 TRBD2 TRBV19
CSAAGTANTEAFF TGCAGTGCCGCAGGGACAGCCAACACTGAAGCTTTCTTT few TRBJ1-1 TRBD1 TRBV20-1
CASRDWERDEQFF TGTGCCAGCAGGGACTGGGAAAGGGATGAGCAGTTCTTC many TRBJ2-1 . TRBV28
CASRGIAGVYEQYF TGTGCCAGCAGGGGGATAGCGGGAGTCTACGAGCAGTACTTC many TRBJ2-7 TRBD2 TRBV2
CASSIGATSVHYNEQFF TGTGCCAGTAGTATAGGTGCGACTAGCGTTCACTACAATGAGCAGTTCTTC . TRBJ2-1 TRBD2 TRBV19
CSAIGTSGGSGELFF TGCAGTGCTATCGGGACTAGCGGTGGGTCCGGGGAGCTGTTTTTT few TRBJ2-2 TRBD2 TRBV20-1
CASRAGTGVEQYF TGTGCCAGTCGTGCGGGGACAGGGGTCGAGCAGTACTTC . TRBJ2-7 TRBD1 TRBV19
CASSLIQGNTGELFF TGTGCCAGCAGTTTAATTCAGGGTAACACCGGGGAGCTGTTTTTT few TRBJ2-2 . TRBV12-3/TRBV12-4
CASTPTRTDTQYF TGTGCCAGCACCCCAACTCGCACAGATACGCAGTATTTT few TRBJ2-3 . TRBV7-8
CASSLPGINYGYTF TGTGCCAGCAGTTTGCCGGGAATAAACTATGGCTACACCTTC few TRBJ1-2 . TRBV28
CASGVAGHLVFDEQYF TGTGCTAGTGGGGTAGCGGGCCACCTGGTATTTGACGAGCAGTACTTC few TRBJ2-7 TRBD2 TRBV12-5
CASSVGPGTGELFF TGTGCCAGCAGTGTAGGTCCGGGCACCGGGGAGCTGTTTTTT few TRBJ2-2 . TRBV2
CASSRWGGEAFF TGTGCCAGCAGTCGTTGGGGAGGTGAAGCTTTCTTT many TRBJ1-1 . TRBV27
CASSSSPQGIDTQYF TGCGCCAGCAGCTCGTCTCCACAGGGAATAGATACGCAGTATTTT few TRBJ2-3 . TRBV5-1
CASSQVGDRTYGYTF TGCGCCAGCAGCCAAGTAGGGGACAGGACCTATGGCTACACCTTC . TRBJ1-2 TRBD1 TRBV4-1
CASSIAWNTEAFF TGTGCCAGTAGTATAGCCTGGAACACTGAAGCTTTCTTT . TRBJ1-1 . TRBV19
CASSRDPGQHNEQYF TGTGCCAGCAGCCGGGACCCGGGACAGCACAATGAGCAGTACTTC . TRBJ2-7 TRBD1 TRBV3-1
CSAFLPLAGARNEQYF TGCAGTGCCTTCCTTCCCCTAGCGGGAGCTCGGAACGAGCAGTACTTC few TRBJ2-7 TRBD2 TRBV20-1
CASSPPGHRNQPQHF TGTGCCAGCAGCCCGCCGGGACACCGCAATCAGCCCCAGCATTTT . TRBJ1-5 . TRBV7-9
CASSQTREQYF TGTGCCAGCAGCCAGACTAGGGAGCAGTACTTC . TRBJ2-7 . TRBV3-1